One and the same sample provided the 2 T cell receptor beta chains below, sequenced in a study of OX40 agonist ivuxolimab in advanced cancers. Profiling relied on immunoSEQ multiplex PCR, and the TCRdb table lists in-frame clones only, not all of them. The sample holds over 40,000 clones; 87% are singletons and the top ten take about 14%. Sequenced here: CD4+ or CD8+ T cells sorted from blood, sampled in a trial of the OX40 agonist ivuxolimab. These receptors all come from an adult with an advanced solid tumor such as melanoma, head and neck, liver or kidney cancer.

This chain links TRBV18 with TRBJ2-3; the D gene is possibly TRBD1 (6 bases). The CDR3 has 14 residues. Germline CDR1 is KGHSH and CDR2 is LQKENI. V was shortened by 6 bases and J by 2 bases, with 12 bases between the two germline ends. The CDR3 DNA follows: TGTGCCAGCTCCTCGACAGGCCTCACAGATACGCAGTATTTT. It translates to CASSSTGLTDTQYF.

The chain links TRBV9 to TRBJ2-5; TRBD1 aligns across 12 bases. The trim removed 4 bases at V and 5 bases at J, leaving 9 bases unmatched. The germline gives CDR1 SGDLS, CDR2 YYNGEE. CDR3 length equals 16 residues. CDR3 residues: CASSRGTGGNGETQYF. CDR3 sequence (DNA): TGTGCCAGCAGCAGAGGGACAGGGGGCAATGGGGAGACCCAGTACTTC. Combining the CDR3 with reference TRBV9 and TRBJ2-5 gives the whole variable domain DSGVTQTPKHLITATGQRVTLRCSPRSGDLSVYWYQQSLDQGLQFLIQYYNGEERAKGNILERFSAQQFPDLHSELNLSSLELGDSALYFCASSRGTGGNGETQYFGPGTRLLVL.